This T cell receptor beta chain appears in the sequencing data of a study of blood T cell repertoires in COVID-19. Across the whole study: T cells, B-cell-depleted T cells, or PBMCs provided the cDNA or gDNA that served as material.

Germline V gives CDR1 SGHVS, CDR2 FQNEAQ. CDR3 length equals 16 residues. The V segment lost 5 bases and the J segment 4 bases; nucleotides outside the gene matches: 12. The method was immunoSEQ multiplex PCR; TCRdb's version includes in-frame clones alone and lacks a portion of them. Of roughly 230,000 clones in the sample, nearly 90% are singletons; the top ten hold approximately 4.6%. This chain uses TRBV7-8 with TRBJ2-3; 7 nucleotides line up with TRBD2. This sequence originates from a woman aged 35 to 49 who had recovered from COVID-19. Sequencing input: peripheral blood. Written as DNA, the CDR3 is TGTGCCAGCAGCCCCAGCGGGGAGGGGTTCCCAGATACGCAGTATTTT. Encoded protein: CASSPSGEGFPDTQYF.